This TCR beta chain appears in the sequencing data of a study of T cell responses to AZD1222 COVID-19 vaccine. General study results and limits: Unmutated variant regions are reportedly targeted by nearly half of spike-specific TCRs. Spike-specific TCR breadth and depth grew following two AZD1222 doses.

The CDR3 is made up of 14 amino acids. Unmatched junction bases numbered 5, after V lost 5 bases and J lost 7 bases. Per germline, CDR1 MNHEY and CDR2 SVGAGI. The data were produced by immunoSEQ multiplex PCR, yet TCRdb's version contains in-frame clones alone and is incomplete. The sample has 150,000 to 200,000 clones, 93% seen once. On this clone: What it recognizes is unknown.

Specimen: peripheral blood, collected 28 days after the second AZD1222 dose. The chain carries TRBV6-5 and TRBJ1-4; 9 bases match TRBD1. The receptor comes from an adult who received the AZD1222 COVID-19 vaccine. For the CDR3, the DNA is TGTGCCAGCAGTCGTGGGACAGGGCGTGAAAAACTGTTTTTT. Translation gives CASSRGTGREKLFF.